Shown below are 5 T cell receptor beta chains from a single sample sequenced in a study of blood T cell repertoires in COVID-19. Profiling relied on immunoSEQ multiplex PCR, and the TCRdb table lists in-frame clones only, not all of them. The sample contains more than 300,000 clones, approximately 90% of which appear only once. Sequenced sample: PBMCs or T cells enriched from blood (not recorded which). Source of these receptors: a woman aged 30 to 39 who had recovered from COVID-19.

With respect to this clone: At the DNA level, this CDR3 is encoded by other sequences in the same sample as well. The chain joins TRBV5-1 to TRBJ1-1, with 8 bases matching TRBD1. Germline values: CDR1 SGHRS, CDR2 YFSETQ. V was pared by 0 bases and J by 0 bases, with 1 base of the junction left unmatched. CDR3 length: 15 amino acids. CDR3 residues: CASSLAGGLNTEAFF. The CDR3 DNA sequence: TGCGCCAGCAGCTTGGCAGGGGGCCTGAACACTGAAGCTTTCTTT.

The rearrangement uses TRBV7-2 and TRBJ2-7, with 8 bases lining up with TRBD1. V trimming: 3 bases; J trimming: 6 bases; junction bases outside the gene matches: 7. CDR1 and CDR2 (germline): SGHTA, FQGNSA. The CDR3 loop spans 14 amino acids. The CDR3 DNA sequence: TGTGCCAGCAGCTTCCGGGACAGGCCTCGCGAGCAGTACTTC. Protein sequence: CASSFRDRPREQYF.

J is TRBJ1-1 and V is TRBV27, with TRBD1 matching over 7 bases. Germline assignment: CDR1 MNHEY and CDR2 SMNVEV (reference sequence). This CDR3 region has 14 residues. Trimming cost V 2 bases and J 4 bases; bases outside gene matches: 4. The CDR3, as DNA: TGTGCCAGCAGTTTAATCGCAGGGGGCACTGAAGCTTTCTTT. As protein: CASSLIAGGTEAFF.

The V and J genes are TRBV5-1 and TRBJ1-6; 7 bases are a match to TRBD1. The CDR3 has 16 amino acids. With V trimmed by 1 base and J by 5 bases, 6 bases remained unmatched. The germline V gene has CDR1 SGHRS and CDR2 YFSETQ. Here the CDR3 reads CASSLLSGTDNSPLHF. DNA of the CDR3: TGCGCCAGCAGCTTGTTGAGTGGGACAGATAATTCACCCCTCCACTTT.

This chain links TRBV2 with TRBJ2-1; D uncertain. Trimming removed 1 base at V and 9 bases at J, with 13 bases between. The V gene's germline CDR1 is SNHLY and CDR2 FYNNEI. This CDR3 has 14 residues. DNA for the CDR3: TGTGCCAGCAGTGAAGAGCGACGGGTTGGTGAGCAGTTCTTC. Translating gives CASSEERRVGEQFF.